This TCR beta chain appears in the sequencing data of a study of blood T cell repertoires in COVID-19. About the research overall: The samples span acute and convalescent COVID-19 from the United States, Italy and Spain. PBMCs, B-cell-depleted T cells, or T cells were the source of the cDNA or gDNA that made up the material.

The CDR3 is 13 amino acids. Trimming took off 3 bases at V and 5 bases at J, with 10 bases between the two ends. Per the germline V gene, CDR1 is ENHRY and CDR2 is SYGVKD. In the original workflow: For nucleated cells, counts were estimated from reference gene primer amplification. TCRdb's copy holds only in-frame clones and misses some; the assay was immunoSEQ multiplex PCR. V and J calls and clone size come straight from that table; D and trimming were deduced from the DNA. The profile shows 200,000 to 300,000 clones, about 88% of them singletons. Sample: peripheral blood. The chain couples TRBV10-3 to TRBJ1-1; possibly TRBD1 for D (5 bases). This clonotype originated in a man between 60 and 70 years old who had recovered from COVID-19. CDR3 sequence (DNA): TGTGCCATCAGTGACAGGGAGGGAACTGAAGCTTTCTTT. Its protein product is CAISDREGTEAFF.